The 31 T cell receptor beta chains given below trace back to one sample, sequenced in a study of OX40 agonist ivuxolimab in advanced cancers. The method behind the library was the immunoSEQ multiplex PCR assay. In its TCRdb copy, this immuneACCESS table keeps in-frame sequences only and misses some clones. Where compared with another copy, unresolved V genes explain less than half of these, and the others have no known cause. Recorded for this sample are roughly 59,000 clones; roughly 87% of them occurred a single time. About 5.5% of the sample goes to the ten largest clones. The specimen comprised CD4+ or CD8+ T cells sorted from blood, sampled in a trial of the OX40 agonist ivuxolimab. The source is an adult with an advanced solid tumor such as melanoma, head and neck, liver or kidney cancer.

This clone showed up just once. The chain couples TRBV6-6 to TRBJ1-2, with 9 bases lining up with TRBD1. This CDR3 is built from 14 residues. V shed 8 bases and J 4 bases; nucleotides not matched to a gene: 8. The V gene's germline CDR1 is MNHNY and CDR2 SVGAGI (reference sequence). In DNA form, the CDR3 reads TGTGCCAGCGCGGAATGGACAGGGGTCTATGGCTACACCTTC. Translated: CASAEWTGVYGYTF.

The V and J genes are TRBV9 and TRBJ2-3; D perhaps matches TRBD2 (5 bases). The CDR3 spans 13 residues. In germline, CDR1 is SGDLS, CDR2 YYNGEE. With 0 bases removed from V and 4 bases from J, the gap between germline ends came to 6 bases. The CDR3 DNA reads TGTGCCAGCAGCGTAGCCGGGGCAGATACGCAGTATTTT. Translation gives CASSVAGADTQYF.

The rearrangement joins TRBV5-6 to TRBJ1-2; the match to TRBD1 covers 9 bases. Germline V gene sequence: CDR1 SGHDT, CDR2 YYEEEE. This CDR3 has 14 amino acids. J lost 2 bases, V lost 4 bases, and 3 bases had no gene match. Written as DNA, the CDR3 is TGTGCCAGCAGCAGGGACAGGGTGAACTATGGCTACACCTTC. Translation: CASSRDRVNYGYTF.

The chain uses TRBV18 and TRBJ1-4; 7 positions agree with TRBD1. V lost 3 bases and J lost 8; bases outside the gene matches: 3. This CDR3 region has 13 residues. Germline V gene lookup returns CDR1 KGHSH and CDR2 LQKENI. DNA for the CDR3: TGTGCCAGCTCACCTCAGGACAGGGAAAAACTGTTTTTT. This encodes CASSPQDREKLFF. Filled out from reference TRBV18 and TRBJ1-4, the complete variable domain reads NAGVMQNPRHLVRRRGQEARLRCSPMKGHSHVYWYRQLPEEGLKFMVYLQKENIIDESGMPKERFSAEFPKEGPSILRIQQVVRGDSAAYFCASSPQDREKLFFGSGTQLSVL.

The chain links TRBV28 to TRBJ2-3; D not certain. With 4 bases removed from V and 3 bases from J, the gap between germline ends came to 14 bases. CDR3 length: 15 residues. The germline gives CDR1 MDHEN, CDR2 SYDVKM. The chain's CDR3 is CASSSSPPVTDTQYF. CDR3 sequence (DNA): TGTGCCAGCAGTTCCTCTCCCCCAGTGACAGATACGCAGTATTTT. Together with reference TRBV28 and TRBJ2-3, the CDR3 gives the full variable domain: DVKVTQSSRYLVKRTGEKVFLECVQDMDHENMFWYRQDPGLGLRLIYFSYDVKMKEKGDIPEGYSVSREKKERFSLILESASTNQTSMYLCASSSSPPVTDTQYFGPGTRLTVL.

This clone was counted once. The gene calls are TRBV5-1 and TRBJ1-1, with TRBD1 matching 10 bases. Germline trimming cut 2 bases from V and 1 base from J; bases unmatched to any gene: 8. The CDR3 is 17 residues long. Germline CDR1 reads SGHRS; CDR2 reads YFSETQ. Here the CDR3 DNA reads TGCGCCAGCAGCTTTACCGACAGGGGGCGCGGGAACACTGAAGCTTTCTTT. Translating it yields CASSFTDRGRGNTEAFF.

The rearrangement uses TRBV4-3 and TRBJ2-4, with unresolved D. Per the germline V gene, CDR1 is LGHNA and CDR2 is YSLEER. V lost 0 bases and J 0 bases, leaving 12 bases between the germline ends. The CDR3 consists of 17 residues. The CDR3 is CASSQDVSILAKNIQYF. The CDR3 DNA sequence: TGCGCCAGCAGCCAAGATGTTTCGATCCTAGCCAAAAACATTCAGTACTTC.

Here the CDR3 DNA reads TGTGCCAGCAGCACTAGCCCCAATAGTAGATGGGGGTCACCCCTCCACTTT. Its translation: CASSTSPNSRWGSPLHF. The chain recombines TRBV11-2 with TRBJ1-6; a possible D gene is TRBD1 (5 bases). CDR1 is SGHAT and CDR2 is FQNNGV in the germline V gene. Trimming cost V 5 bases and J 10 bases, with 24 bases left between them. The CDR3 has 17 residues.

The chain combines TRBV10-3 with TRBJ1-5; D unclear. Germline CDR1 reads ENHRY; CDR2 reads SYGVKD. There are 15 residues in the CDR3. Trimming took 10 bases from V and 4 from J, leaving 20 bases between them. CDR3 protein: CATAGVAAGNQPQHF. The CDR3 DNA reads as TGTGCCACCGCGGGTGTGGCCGCAGGAAATCAGCCCCAGCATTTT.

The CDR3, as DNA: TGTGCCAGTAGTACGGCTAGCGGGTTCTACGAGCAGTACTTC. Its translation is CASSTASGFYEQYF. The V call is TRBV19, the J call TRBJ2-7, with TRBD2 identical over 8 bases. This CDR3 contains 14 residues. J lost 3 bases, V lost 4 bases, and 5 bases had no gene match. Germline lookup yields CDR1 LNHDA and CDR2 SQIVND (reference sequence).

Written as DNA, the CDR3 is TGTGCCAGCTCACCACTTCCAGGGGAACTTGAAAAACTGTTTTTT. Translating it yields CASSPLPGELEKLFF. The chain employs TRBV18 and TRBJ1-4; D might be TRBD1 (6 bases). The V end was cut by 1 base, the J end by 7 bases, with 13 bases between. The germline V gene has CDR1 KGHSH and CDR2 LQKENI. CDR3 length equals 15 residues.

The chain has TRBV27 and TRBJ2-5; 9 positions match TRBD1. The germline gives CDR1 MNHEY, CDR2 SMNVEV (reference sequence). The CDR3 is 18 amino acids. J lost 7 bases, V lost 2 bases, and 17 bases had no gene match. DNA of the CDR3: TGTGCCAGCAGTTTAGGGGGCCTCGGGACAGGGTCCCAGGGGACCCAGTACTTC. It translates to CASSLGGLGTGSQGTQYF.

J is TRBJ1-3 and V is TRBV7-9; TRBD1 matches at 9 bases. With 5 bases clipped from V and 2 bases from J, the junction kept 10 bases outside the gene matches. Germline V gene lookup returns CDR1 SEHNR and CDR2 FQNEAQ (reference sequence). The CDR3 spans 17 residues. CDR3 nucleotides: TGTGCCAGCAGCACCGAGTCGGGACAGGGTACTGGAAACACCATATATTTT. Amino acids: CASSTESGQGTGNTIYF.

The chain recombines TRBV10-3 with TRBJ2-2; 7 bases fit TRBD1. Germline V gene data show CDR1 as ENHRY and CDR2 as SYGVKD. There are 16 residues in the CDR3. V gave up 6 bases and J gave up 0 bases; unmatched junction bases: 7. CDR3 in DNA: TGTGCCATCAGCTCAAAGGACAGGACGAACACCGGGGAGCTGTTTTTT. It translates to CAISSKDRTNTGELFF.

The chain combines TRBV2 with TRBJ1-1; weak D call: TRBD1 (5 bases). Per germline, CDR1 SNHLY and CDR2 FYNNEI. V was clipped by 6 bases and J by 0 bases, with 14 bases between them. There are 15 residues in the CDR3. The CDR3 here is CASRDILMVNTEAFF. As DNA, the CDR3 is TGTGCCAGCAGGGACATTCTCATGGTGAACACTGAAGCTTTCTTT.

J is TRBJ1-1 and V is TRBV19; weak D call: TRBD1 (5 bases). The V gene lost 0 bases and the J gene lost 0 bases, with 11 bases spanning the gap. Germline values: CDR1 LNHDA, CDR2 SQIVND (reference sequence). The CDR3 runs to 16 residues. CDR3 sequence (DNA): TGTGCCAGTAGTATAGATTTGGGACTTATGAACACTGAAGCTTTCTTT. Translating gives CASSIDLGLMNTEAFF.

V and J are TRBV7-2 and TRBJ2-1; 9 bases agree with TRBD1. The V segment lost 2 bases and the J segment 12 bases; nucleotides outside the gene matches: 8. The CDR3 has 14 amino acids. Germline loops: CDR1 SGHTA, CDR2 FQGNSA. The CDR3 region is CASSLIGTGSAQFF. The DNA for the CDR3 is TGTGCCAGCAGCTTAATCGGGACAGGGTCTGCGCAGTTCTTC.

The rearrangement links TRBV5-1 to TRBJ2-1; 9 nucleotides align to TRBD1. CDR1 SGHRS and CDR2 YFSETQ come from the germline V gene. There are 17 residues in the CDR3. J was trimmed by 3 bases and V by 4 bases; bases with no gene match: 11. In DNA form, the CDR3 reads TGCGCCAGCAGCGAATCAACCGGGACAGGGAACTACAATGAGCAGTTCTTC. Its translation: CASSESTGTGNYNEQFF.

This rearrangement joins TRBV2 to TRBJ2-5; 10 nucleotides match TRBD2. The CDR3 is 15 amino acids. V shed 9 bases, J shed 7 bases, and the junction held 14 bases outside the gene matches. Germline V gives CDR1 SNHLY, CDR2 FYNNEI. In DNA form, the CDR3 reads TGTGCCAGATCCTCCGCGAGCGGGGGGGCTGGGACCCAGTACTTC. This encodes CARSSASGGAGTQYF.

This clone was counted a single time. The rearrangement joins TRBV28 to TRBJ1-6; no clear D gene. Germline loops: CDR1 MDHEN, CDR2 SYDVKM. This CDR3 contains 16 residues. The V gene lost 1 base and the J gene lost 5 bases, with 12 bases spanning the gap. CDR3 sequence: CASSLSGAPNNSPLHF. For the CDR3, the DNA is TGTGCCAGCAGTTTATCCGGAGCACCGAATAATTCACCCCTCCACTTT.

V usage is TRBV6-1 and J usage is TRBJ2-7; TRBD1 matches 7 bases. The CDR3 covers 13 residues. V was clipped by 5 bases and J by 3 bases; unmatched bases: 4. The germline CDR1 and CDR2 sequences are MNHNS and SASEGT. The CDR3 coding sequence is TGTGCCAGCAGTCCCCGGGACAGCTACGAGCAGTACTTC. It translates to CASSPRDSYEQYF.

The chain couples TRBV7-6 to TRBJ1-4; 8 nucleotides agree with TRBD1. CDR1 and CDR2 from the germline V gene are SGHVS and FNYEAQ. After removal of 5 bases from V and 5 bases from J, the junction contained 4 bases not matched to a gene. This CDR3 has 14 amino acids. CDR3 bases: TGTGCCAGCAGCCTAAGGACAGGGAATGAAAAACTGTTTTTT. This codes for CASSLRTGNEKLFF.

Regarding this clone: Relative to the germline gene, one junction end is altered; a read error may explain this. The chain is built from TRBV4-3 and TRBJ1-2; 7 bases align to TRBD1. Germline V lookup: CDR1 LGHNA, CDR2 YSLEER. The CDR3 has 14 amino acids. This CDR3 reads CASSQGDRPWGYIF. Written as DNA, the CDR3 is TGCGCCAGCAGCCAAGGGGACAGACCATGGGGCTACATCTTC.

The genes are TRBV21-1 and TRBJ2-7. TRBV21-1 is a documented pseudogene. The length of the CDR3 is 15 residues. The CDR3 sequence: CASSKTPARGDEQYF. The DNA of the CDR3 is TGTGCCAGCAGCAAAACCCCCGCTCGTGGGGACGAGCAGTACTTC.

CDR3 amino acids: CSAYPSNEQFF. CDR3 nucleotide sequence: TGCAGTGCGTACCCAAGCAATGAGCAGTTCTTC. V usage is TRBV20-1 and J usage is TRBJ2-1, with D unclear. V shed 6 bases and J shed 6 bases, with 9 bases lying between them. Per germline, CDR1 DFQATT and CDR2 SNEGSKA (reference sequence). This CDR3 region has 11 residues.

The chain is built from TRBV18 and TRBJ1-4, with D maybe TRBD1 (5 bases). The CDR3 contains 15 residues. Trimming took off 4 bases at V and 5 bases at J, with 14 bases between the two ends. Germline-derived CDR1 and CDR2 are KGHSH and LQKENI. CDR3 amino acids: CASSLSGTKNEKLFF. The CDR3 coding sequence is TGTGCCAGCTCACTTTCCGGGACTAAGAATGAAAAACTGTTTTTT.

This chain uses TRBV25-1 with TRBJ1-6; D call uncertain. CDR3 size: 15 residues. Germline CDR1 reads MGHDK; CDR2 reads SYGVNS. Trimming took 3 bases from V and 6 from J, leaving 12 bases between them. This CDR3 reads CASSDRGSGNSPLHF. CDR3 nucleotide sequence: TGTGCCAGCAGTGATCGTGGGTCGGGTAATTCACCCCTCCACTTT.

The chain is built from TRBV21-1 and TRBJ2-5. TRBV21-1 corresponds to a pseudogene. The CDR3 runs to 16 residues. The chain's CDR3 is CASSKWGSRSWETQYF. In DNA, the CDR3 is TGTGCCAGCAGCAAATGGGGATCGAGGTCGTGGGAGACCCAGTACTTC.

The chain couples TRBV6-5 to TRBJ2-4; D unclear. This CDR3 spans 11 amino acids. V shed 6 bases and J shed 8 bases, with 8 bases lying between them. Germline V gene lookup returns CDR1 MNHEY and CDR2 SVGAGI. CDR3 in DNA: TGTGCCAGCAGCTCGACGGACATTCAGTACTTC. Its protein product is CASSSTDIQYF.

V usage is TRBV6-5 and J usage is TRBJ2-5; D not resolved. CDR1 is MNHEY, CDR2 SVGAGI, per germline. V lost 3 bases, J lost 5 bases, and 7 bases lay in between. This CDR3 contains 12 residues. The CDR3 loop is CASSYLVETQYF. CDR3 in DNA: TGTGCCAGCAGTTATCTGGTTGAGACCCAGTACTTC.

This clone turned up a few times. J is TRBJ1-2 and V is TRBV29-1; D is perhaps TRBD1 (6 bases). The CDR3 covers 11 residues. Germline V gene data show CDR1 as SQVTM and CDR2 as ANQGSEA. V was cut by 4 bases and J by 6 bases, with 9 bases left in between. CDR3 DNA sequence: TGCAGCGTTGCCCCAGGGGATGGCTACACCTTC. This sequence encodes CSVAPGDGYTF. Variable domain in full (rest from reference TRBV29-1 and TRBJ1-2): SAVISQKPSRDICQRGTSLTIQCQVDSQVTMMFWYRQQPGQSLTLIATANQGSEATYESGFVIDKFPISRPNLTFSTLTVSNMSPEDSSIYLCSVAPGDGYTFGSGTRLTVV.